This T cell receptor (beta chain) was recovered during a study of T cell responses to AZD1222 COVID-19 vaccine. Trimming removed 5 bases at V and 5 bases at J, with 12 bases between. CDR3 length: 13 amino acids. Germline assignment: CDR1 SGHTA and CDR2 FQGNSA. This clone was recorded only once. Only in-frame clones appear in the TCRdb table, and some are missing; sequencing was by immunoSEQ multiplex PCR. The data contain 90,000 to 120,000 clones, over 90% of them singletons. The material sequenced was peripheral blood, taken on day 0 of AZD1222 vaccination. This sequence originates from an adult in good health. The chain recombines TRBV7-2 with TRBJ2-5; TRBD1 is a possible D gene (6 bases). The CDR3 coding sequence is TGTGCCAGCAGCGTACAGGGTGGGGAGACCCAGTACTTC. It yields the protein CASSVQGGETQYF. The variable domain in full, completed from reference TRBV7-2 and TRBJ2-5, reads GAGVSQSPSNKVTEKGKDVELRCDPISGHTALYWYRQSLGQGLEFLIYFQGNSAPDKSGLPSDRFSAERTGGSVSTLTIQRTQQEDSAVYLCASSVQGGETQYFGPGTRLLVL.